The source of this T cell receptor beta chain is a study of blood T cell repertoires in COVID-19. Sequenced by immunoSEQ multiplex PCR; TCRdb stores in-frame clones only, minus some. The sample comprises approximately 150,000 clones, approximately 82% of which are singletons, and 10% to 15% rests with the top ten. In germline, CDR1 is SGDLS, CDR2 YYNGEE. Trimming removed 4 bases at V and 3 bases at J, with 11 bases between. The CDR3 length is 14 residues. This clonotype was obtained from a man between 65 and 85 years old who had recovered from COVID-19. This rearrangement joins TRBV9 to TRBJ1-3, with D possibly matching TRBD1 (5 bases). Material: peripheral blood. The CDR3 sequence: CASSSAGLGNTIYF. In nucleotides, the CDR3 is TGTGCCAGCAGCTCCGCGGGGCTTGGAAACACCATATATTTT.